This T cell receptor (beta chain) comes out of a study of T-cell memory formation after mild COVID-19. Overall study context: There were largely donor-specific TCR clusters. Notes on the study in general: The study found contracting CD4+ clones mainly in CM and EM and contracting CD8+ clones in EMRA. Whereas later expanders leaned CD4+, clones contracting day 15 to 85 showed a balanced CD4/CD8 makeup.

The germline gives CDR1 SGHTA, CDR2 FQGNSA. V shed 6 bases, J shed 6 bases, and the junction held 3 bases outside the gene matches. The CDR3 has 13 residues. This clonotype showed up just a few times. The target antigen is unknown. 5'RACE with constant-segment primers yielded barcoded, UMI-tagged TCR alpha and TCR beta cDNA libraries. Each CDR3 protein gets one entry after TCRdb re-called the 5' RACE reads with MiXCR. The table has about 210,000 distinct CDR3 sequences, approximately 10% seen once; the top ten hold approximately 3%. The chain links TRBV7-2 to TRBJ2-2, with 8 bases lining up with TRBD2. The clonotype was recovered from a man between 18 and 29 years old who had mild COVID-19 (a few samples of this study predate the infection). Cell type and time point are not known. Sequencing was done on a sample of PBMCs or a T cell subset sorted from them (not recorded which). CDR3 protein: CASRPSGPGELFF. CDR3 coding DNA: TGTGCCAGCAGACCTAGCGGGCCCGGGGAGCTGTTTTTT.